The entry below gives a single TCR beta chain sequence along with its context. In the authors' workflow: Researchers report that nucleated cell counts were estimated from reference gene primer amplification. Assay: immunoSEQ multiplex PCR; the TCRdb copy retains only in-frame clones and omits some. V and J calls and clone size follow that table, whereas D and trimming were derived from the DNA. The table has about 480,000 clones, roughly 89% seen once. The source of the sample is a study of blood T cell repertoires in COVID-19. Study context: The analysed material was cDNA or gDNA that came from T cells, B-cell-depleted T cells, or PBMCs.

Looked up from germline, CDR1 is SGHRS and CDR2 is YFSETQ. The CDR3 loop spans 13 amino acids. V lost 6 bases to trimming and J lost 6 bases; unmatched junction nucleotides: 5. Seattle-derived patients entered the study during active infection and were followed longitudinally. The source is a woman in her fifties or sixties with COVID-19, enrolled during active disease. The V call is TRBV5-1, the J call TRBJ2-2, with 7 bases fitting TRBD2. Material: peripheral blood. The CDR3 reads CASTGGGPGELFF. The CDR3 coding sequence is TGCGCCAGCACTGGCGGGGGACCCGGGGAGCTGTTTTTT.